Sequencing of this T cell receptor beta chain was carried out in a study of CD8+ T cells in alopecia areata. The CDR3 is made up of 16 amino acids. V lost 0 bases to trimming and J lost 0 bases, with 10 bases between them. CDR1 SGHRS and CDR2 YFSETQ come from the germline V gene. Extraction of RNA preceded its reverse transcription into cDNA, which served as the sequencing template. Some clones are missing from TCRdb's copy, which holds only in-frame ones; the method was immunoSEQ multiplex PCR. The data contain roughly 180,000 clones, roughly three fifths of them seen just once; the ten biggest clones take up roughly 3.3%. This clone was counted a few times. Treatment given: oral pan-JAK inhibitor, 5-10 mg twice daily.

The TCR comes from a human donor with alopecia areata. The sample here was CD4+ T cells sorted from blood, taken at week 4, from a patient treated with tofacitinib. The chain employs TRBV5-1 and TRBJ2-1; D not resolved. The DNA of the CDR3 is TGCGCCAGCAGCTTGGCCAGTTCGAGCTCCTACAATGAGCAGTTCTTC. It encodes CASSLASSSSYNEQFF. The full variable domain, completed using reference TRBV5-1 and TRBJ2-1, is KAGVTQTPRYLIKTRGQQVTLSCSPISGHRSVSWYQQTPGQGLQFLFEYFSETQRNKGNFPGRFSGRQFSNSRSEMNVSTLELGDSALYLCASSLASSSSYNEQFFGPGTRLTVL.